The 3 T cell receptor beta chains reported below all come from one sample, sequenced in a study of blood T cell repertoires in COVID-19. Sequenced by immunoSEQ multiplex PCR; TCRdb stores in-frame clones only, minus some. The sample gives some 260,000 clones, about 86% of which show up once; approximately 4% is in the top ten. Input material: PBMCs or T cells enriched from blood (not recorded which). These receptors all stem from a man younger than 40 with acute COVID-19.

V is TRBV4-1 and J is TRBJ1-3; 10 bases are a match to TRBD1. After removal of 6 bases from V and 8 bases from J, the junction contained 10 bases not matched to a gene. This CDR3 contains 15 residues. The germline V gene has CDR1 MGHRA and CDR2 YSYEKL. The CDR3 DNA is TGCGCCAGCAGTGGAGCGGGACAGGGGACGGACACCATATATTTT. Translation: CASSGAGQGTDTIYF.

The chain joins TRBV11-2 to TRBJ2-2, with no clear D. Germline assignment: CDR1 SGHAT and CDR2 FQNNGV. V lost 5 bases to trimming and J lost 1 base, with 11 bases between them. The CDR3 has 15 residues. CDR3 sequence: CASSLWKRNTGELFF. The CDR3 nucleotides read TGTGCCAGCAGCCTTTGGAAGCGGAACACCGGGGAGCTGTTTTTT.

This chain uses TRBV24-1 with TRBJ1-1; TRBD1 agrees at 9 bases. V shed 3 bases, J shed 8 bases, and the junction held 6 bases outside the gene matches. Looked up from germline, CDR1 is KGHDR and CDR2 is SFDVKD. The CDR3 sequence is 14 residues long. The CDR3 is CATSDTGTGREAFF. The CDR3, as DNA: TGTGCCACCAGTGATACCGGGACAGGGAGGGAAGCTTTCTTT.